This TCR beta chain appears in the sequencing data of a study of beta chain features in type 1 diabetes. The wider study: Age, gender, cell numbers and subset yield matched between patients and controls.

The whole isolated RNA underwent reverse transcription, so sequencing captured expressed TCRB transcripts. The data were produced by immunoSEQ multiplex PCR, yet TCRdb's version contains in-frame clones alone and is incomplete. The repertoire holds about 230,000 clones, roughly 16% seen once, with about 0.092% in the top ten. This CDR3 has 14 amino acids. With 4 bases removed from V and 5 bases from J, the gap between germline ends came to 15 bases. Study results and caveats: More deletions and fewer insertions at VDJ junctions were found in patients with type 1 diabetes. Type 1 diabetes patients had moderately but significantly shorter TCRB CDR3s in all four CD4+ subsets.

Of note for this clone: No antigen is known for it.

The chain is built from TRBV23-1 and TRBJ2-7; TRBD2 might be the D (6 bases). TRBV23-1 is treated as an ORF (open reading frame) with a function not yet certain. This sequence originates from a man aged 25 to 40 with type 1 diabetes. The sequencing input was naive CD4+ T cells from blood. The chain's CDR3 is CASSLSSGENEQYF. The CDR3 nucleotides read TGCGCCAGCAGTCTTTCTTCGGGAGAGAACGAGCAGTACTTC.